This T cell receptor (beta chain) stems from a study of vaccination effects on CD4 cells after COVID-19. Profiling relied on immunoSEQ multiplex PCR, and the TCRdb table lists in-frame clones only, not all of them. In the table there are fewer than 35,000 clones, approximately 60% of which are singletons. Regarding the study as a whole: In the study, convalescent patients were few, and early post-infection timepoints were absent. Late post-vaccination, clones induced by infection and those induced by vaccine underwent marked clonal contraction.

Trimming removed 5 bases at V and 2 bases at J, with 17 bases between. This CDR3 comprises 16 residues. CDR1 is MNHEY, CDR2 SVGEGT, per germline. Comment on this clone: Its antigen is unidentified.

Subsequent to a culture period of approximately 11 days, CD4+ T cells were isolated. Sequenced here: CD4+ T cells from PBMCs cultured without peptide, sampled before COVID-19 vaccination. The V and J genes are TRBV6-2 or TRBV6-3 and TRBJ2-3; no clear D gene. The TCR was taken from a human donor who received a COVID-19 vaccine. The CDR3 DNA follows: TGTGCCAGCAGTAAAAGAGTCCTCCTCGACACAGATACGCAGTATTTT. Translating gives CASSKRVLLDTDTQYF.